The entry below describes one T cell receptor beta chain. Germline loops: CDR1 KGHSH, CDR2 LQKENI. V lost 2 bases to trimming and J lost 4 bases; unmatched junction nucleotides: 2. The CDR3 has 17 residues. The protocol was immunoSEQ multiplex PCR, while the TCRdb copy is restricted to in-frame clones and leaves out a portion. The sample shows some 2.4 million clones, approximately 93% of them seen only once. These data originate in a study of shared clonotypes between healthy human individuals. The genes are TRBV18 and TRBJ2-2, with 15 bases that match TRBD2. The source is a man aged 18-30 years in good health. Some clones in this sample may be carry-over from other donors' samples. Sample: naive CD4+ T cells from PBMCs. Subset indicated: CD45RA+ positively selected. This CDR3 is CASSPKGLAGGTGELFF. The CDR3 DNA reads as TGTGCCAGCTCACCAAAGGGACTAGCGGGAGGCACCGGGGAGCTGTTTTTT.